A single sample is the source of the 32 T cell receptor beta chains below, sequenced in a study of CD8+ T cells in alopecia areata. After isolation, RNA underwent reverse transcription to generate cDNA as the sequencing template. Produced via immunoSEQ multiplex PCR; TCRdb's table is partial and in-frame only. This table has 130,000 to 150,000 clones, approximately 50% appearing once. This sample comprised CD4+ T cells sorted from blood, obtained at week 0. These receptors were taken from a human donor with alopecia areata.

The chain is built from TRBV30 and TRBJ1-1, with D possibly being TRBD1 (5 bases). V was trimmed by 5 bases and J by 1 base, leaving 8 bases between them. Germline assignment: CDR1 GTSNPN and CDR2 SVGIG (reference sequence). The CDR3 sequence is 12 residues long. The CDR3 DNA reads TGTGCCTGGGGGACGGCGAACACTGAAGCTTTCTTT. It translates to CAWGTANTEAFF.

This rearrangement joins TRBV29-1 to TRBJ2-5; 7 bases map to TRBD2. The CDR3 spans 13 residues. With 0 bases clipped from V and 5 bases from J, the junction kept 3 bases outside the gene matches. Per the germline V gene, CDR1 is SQVTM and CDR2 is ANQGSEA. CDR3 region: CSVEEGGNETQYF. The CDR3 DNA reads as TGCAGCGTTGAAGAGGGGGGGAATGAGACCCAGTACTTC.

The genes are TRBV29-1 and TRBJ2-3; the D is unclear. CDR1 and CDR2 from the germline V gene are SQVTM and ANQGSEA. CDR3 length: 13 residues. V was pared by 3 bases and J by 1 base, with 8 bases between. The CDR3 bases are TGCAGCGTTGATCTGCTCGGCACAGATACGCAGTATTTT. It yields the protein CSVDLLGTDTQYF.

The chain joins TRBV30 to TRBJ2-7; weak D call: TRBD1 (6 bases). Germline V gene data show CDR1 as GTSNPN and CDR2 as SVGIG (reference sequence). V was trimmed by 0 bases and J by 5 bases, leaving 8 bases between them. This CDR3 spans 12 amino acids. The chain's CDR3 is CAWSVTGNEQYF. CDR3 sequence (DNA): TGTGCCTGGAGTGTAACAGGGAACGAGCAGTACTTC.

V gene TRBV30 combines with J gene TRBJ2-3, with a tentative D call TRBD2 (7 bases). This CDR3 comprises 16 residues. V lost 0 bases and J 1 base, leaving 14 bases between the germline ends. Per germline, CDR1 GTSNPN and CDR2 SVGIG (reference sequence). The CDR3 coding sequence is TGTGCCTGGAGTGTAAAGTTAGGGGGGGGCACAGATACGCAGTATTTT. Amino acids: CAWSVKLGGGTDTQYF.

This clone was seen only a few times. The V call is TRBV18, the J call TRBJ2-1; the match to TRBD2 covers 9 bases. The CDR3 sequence is 15 residues long. V lost 0 bases to trimming and J lost 12 bases; unmatched junction nucleotides: 9. Germline V gene sequence: CDR1 KGHSH, CDR2 LQKENI. The CDR3 is CASSPPGGSGRPQFF. The CDR3 DNA is TGTGCCAGCTCACCACCTGGGGGTAGCGGGAGACCGCAGTTCTTC.

The CDR3 nucleotides are TGTGCCAGCAGGGGAACGTGGGACAGGGTTTTTCAGCCCCAGCATTTT. This encodes CASRGTWDRVFQPQHF. The gene calls are TRBV6-6 and TRBJ1-5; 9 nucleotides align to TRBD1. This CDR3 has 16 residues. The germline CDR1 and CDR2 sequences are MNHNY and SVGAGI (reference sequence). V shed 6 bases and J 6 bases; nucleotides not matched to a gene: 12.

This clone turned up a few times. This chain joins TRBV19 and TRBJ2-1, with TRBD1 matching 7 bases. The germline CDR1 and CDR2 sequences are LNHDA and SQIVND (reference sequence). CDR3 size: 14 residues. After removal of 6 bases from V and 3 bases from J, the junction contained 5 bases not matched to a gene. CDR3 DNA: TGTGCCAGTAGGAAGGACAGGAGCTACAATGAGCAGTTCTTC. Protein sequence: CASRKDRSYNEQFF.

The chain links TRBV25-1 to TRBJ2-7, with 7 bases lining up with TRBD1. Unmatched junction bases numbered 6, after V lost 1 base and J lost 3 bases. Germline V gene lookup returns CDR1 MGHDK and CDR2 SYGVNS. The CDR3 has 15 residues. CDR3 in amino acids: CASSESGGAFYEQYF. In DNA, the CDR3 is TGTGCCAGCAGTGAATCAGGGGGAGCATTCTACGAGCAGTACTTC.

The sample holds one count of this clone. V usage is TRBV15 and J usage is TRBJ2-2, with D tentatively TRBD2 (5 bases). Germline V gives CDR1 LNHNV, CDR2 YYDKDF (reference sequence). The CDR3 is 14 residues long. Between the trimmed V and J ends, which lost 0 bases and 8 bases, there was a span of 10 bases. The CDR3: CATSRDRVAGELFF. The CDR3 bases are TGTGCCACCAGCAGAGATCGCGTAGCGGGGGAGCTGTTTTTT.

The chain recombines TRBV6-1 with TRBJ1-1; D perhaps matches TRBD1 (6 bases). CDR3 length: 13 amino acids. V was clipped by 6 bases and J by 1 base, with 9 bases between them. Per the germline V gene, CDR1 is MNHNS and CDR2 is SASEGT. The CDR3 protein is CASSQQGNTEAFF. The CDR3 coding sequence is TGTGCCAGCAGCCAACAGGGGAACACTGAAGCTTTCTTT.

This clone appeared a few times. The chain has TRBV7-2 and TRBJ2-1; 10 nucleotides line up with TRBD2. Germline loops: CDR1 SGHTA, CDR2 FQGNSA. Germline trimming cut 5 bases from V and 4 bases from J; bases unmatched to any gene: 8. This CDR3 contains 16 residues. CDR3 amino acids: CASSATTSGTYNEQFF. Written as DNA, the CDR3 is TGTGCCAGCAGCGCCACCACTAGCGGGACTTACAATGAGCAGTTCTTC.

The chain is built from TRBV2 and TRBJ2-2; D gene unclear. CDR1 is SNHLY, CDR2 FYNNEI, per germline. V gave up 2 bases and J gave up 4 bases, with 5 bases separating them. The CDR3 covers 13 residues. CDR3 sequence (DNA): TGTGCCAGCAGTGAACGCGTCACCGGGGAGCTGTTTTTT. This translates into CASSERVTGELFF.

The rearrangement uses TRBV19 and TRBJ1-1, with D possibly TRBD1 on 5 matching bases. Trimming took off 5 bases at V and 0 bases at J, with 10 bases between the two ends. CDR3 length equals 14 residues. Germline V lookup: CDR1 LNHDA, CDR2 SQIVND (reference sequence). The CDR3: CASSPGLLNTEAFF. In nucleotides, the CDR3 is TGTGCCAGTAGTCCGGGACTACTGAACACTGAAGCTTTCTTT.

The chain employs TRBV6-5 and TRBJ1-5; 7 bases fit TRBD1. Looked up from germline, CDR1 is MNHEY and CDR2 is SVGAGI. The CDR3 contains 13 residues. After removal of 8 bases from V and 7 bases from J, the junction contained 8 bases not matched to a gene. CDR3 nucleotides: TGTGCCAGCGGGAGGACAGGCATCCAGCCCCAGCATTTT. This encodes CASGRTGIQPQHF.

The rearrangement links TRBV29-1 to TRBJ2-7, with D hard to call. The V gene's germline CDR1 is SQVTM and CDR2 ANQGSEA. CDR3 length equals 14 residues. With 5 bases removed from V and 5 bases from J, the gap between germline ends came to 19 bases. CDR3 protein: CSVCDGFTVDEQYF. CDR3 DNA: TGCAGCGTTTGCGACGGCTTCACAGTGGACGAGCAGTACTTC.

This clone was observed a handful of times. The CDR3 reads CSVGTGGAETQYF. In DNA, the CDR3 is TGCAGCGTCGGGACAGGGGGCGCAGAGACCCAGTACTTC. This sequence joins TRBV29-1 and TRBJ2-5; 12 nucleotides align to TRBD1. The CDR3 covers 13 residues. Per germline, CDR1 SQVTM and CDR2 ANQGSEA. V shed 6 bases and J 4 bases; nucleotides not matched to a gene: 3. The full variable domain, its missing parts supplied by reference TRBV29-1 and TRBJ2-5, is SAVISQKPSRDICQRGTSLTIQCQVDSQVTMMFWYRQQPGQSLTLIATANQGSEATYESGFVIDKFPISRPNLTFSTLTVSNMSPEDSSIYLCSVGTGGAETQYFGPGTRLLVL.

The rearrangement links TRBV30 to TRBJ1-2; possibly TRBD1 for D (6 bases). The CDR3 is made up of 14 amino acids. V shed 5 bases and J shed 9 bases, with 22 bases lying between them. Germline V gives CDR1 GTSNPN, CDR2 SVGIG (reference sequence). The CDR3 DNA reads as TGTGCCTGGTCATCCTCCGGGACATTCGGTAGCTACACCTTC. Translating it yields CAWSSSGTFGSYTF. The complete variable domain, with remaining parts taken from reference TRBV30 and TRBJ1-2, reads SQTIHQWPATLVQPVGSPLSLECTVEGTSNPNLYWYRQAAGRGLQLLFYSVGIGQISSEVPQNLSASRPQDRQFILSSKKLLLSDSGFYLCAWSSSGTFGSYTFGSGTRLTVV.

The rearrangement uses TRBV29-1 and TRBJ2-5; TRBD2 agrees at 9 bases. The germline V gene encodes CDR1 SQVTM and CDR2 ANQGSEA. Trimming took 7 bases from V and 5 from J; bases not matched to a gene: 17. CDR3 length: 16 amino acids. In DNA, the CDR3 is TGCAGCGCGAAACTAGCGGGCCTCGCAACGCAGGAGACCCAGTACTTC. Residues: CSAKLAGLATQETQYF.

A single count supports this clone. The chain uses TRBV29-1 and TRBJ2-3; TRBD2 matches at 9 bases. Per germline, CDR1 SQVTM and CDR2 ANQGSEA. V was pared by 3 bases and J by 6 bases, with 13 bases of the junction left unmatched. The CDR3 is 16 amino acids. The CDR3 coding sequence is TGCAGCGTTGATCGAATAGCGGGAGCCCCGGGGGATACGCAGTATTTT. It specifies CSVDRIAGAPGDTQYF.

V usage is TRBV6-5 and J usage is TRBJ2-3, with a tentative D call TRBD2 (6 bases). This CDR3 is 15 amino acids long. The germline V gene has CDR1 MNHEY and CDR2 SVGAGI. The germline V and J ends were trimmed by 1 base and 2 bases, with 10 bases remaining between them. The CDR3 spells CASSYLEGPTDTQYF. The CDR3 DNA is TGTGCCAGCAGTTACTTGGAGGGCCCCACAGATACGCAGTATTTT.

The rearrangement links TRBV7-8 to TRBJ2-2; D is perhaps TRBD1 or TRBD2 (5 bases each). V was cut by 6 bases and J by 1 base, with 12 bases left in between. Germline CDR1 is SGHVS and CDR2 is FQNEAQ. The CDR3 length is 15 residues. The CDR3 DNA sequence: TGTGCCAGCAGGGTATCGGGGCGGAACACCGGGGAGCTGTTTTTT. This sequence encodes CASRVSGRNTGELFF.

This clone appeared a few times. The genes are TRBV4-3 and TRBJ2-7; 12 bases fit TRBD2. CDR1 is LGHNA and CDR2 is YSLEER in the germline V gene. The CDR3 loop spans 14 amino acids. The V gene end was trimmed by 3 bases and the J gene end by 4 bases; junction bases not matched to a gene: 1. The CDR3 coding sequence is TGCGCCAGCAGCCAGGGGACTAGCGGGTACGAGCAGTACTTC. Protein product: CASSQGTSGYEQYF.

This chain connects TRBV7-2 to TRBJ2-1; 7 nucleotides agree with TRBD1. CDR3 length: 15 amino acids. Germline V gene sequence: CDR1 SGHTA, CDR2 FQGNSA. V trimming: 6 bases; J trimming: 2 bases; junction bases outside the gene matches: 7. CDR3 sequence reads: CASRYHRGAYNEQFF. The DNA for the CDR3 is TGTGCCAGCAGGTACCACAGGGGAGCCTACAATGAGCAGTTCTTC.

The chain is built from TRBV10-3 and TRBJ1-2; TRBD1 matches 9 bases. V lost 6 bases, J lost 9 bases, and 14 bases stayed unmatched. This CDR3 contains 15 residues. Germline lookup yields CDR1 ENHRY and CDR2 SYGVKD. The CDR3 region has the DNA TGTGCCATCAGAACACGGGGACAGGGCCACAGTAGCTACACCTTC. Translated, it gives CAIRTRGQGHSSYTF.

J is TRBJ2-5 and V is TRBV15, with 8 bases matching TRBD2. Unmatched junction bases numbered 3, after V lost 1 base and J lost 5 bases. This CDR3 is 14 amino acids long. Germline V gene sequence: CDR1 LNHNV, CDR2 YYDKDF (reference sequence). This chain's CDR3 is CATSRGAGEETQYF. Here the CDR3 DNA reads TGTGCCACCAGCAGAGGAGCGGGAGAGGAGACCCAGTACTTC.

Only a few counts were recorded for this clone. The chain recombines TRBV29-1 with TRBJ2-5; D may match TRBD1 or TRBD2 (6 bases each). The CDR3 is 12 residues long. V was pared by 7 bases and J by 3 bases, with 12 bases between. Germline V gives CDR1 SQVTM, CDR2 ANQGSEA. CDR3 amino acids: CSGGTLKETQYF. In nucleotides, the CDR3 is TGCAGCGGCGGGACACTGAAAGAGACCCAGTACTTC.

Comments on this clone: Other nucleotide sequences in the sample specify the same CDR3. V usage is TRBV30 and J usage is TRBJ1-5; 7 nucleotides match TRBD1. CDR1 is GTSNPN and CDR2 is SVGIG in the germline V gene (reference sequence). The CDR3 length is 13 residues. Trimming cost V 3 bases and J 5 bases; bases outside gene matches: 4. This CDR3 is CAWRQGRDQPQHF. In DNA, the CDR3 is TGTGCCTGGAGACAGGGGCGGGATCAGCCCCAGCATTTT.

This clone was seen a handful of times. V is TRBV6-5 and J is TRBJ1-5, with 7 bases lining up with TRBD1. The V gene's germline CDR1 is MNHEY and CDR2 SVGAGI. After removal of 5 bases from V and 6 bases from J, the junction contained 7 bases not matched to a gene. The CDR3 has 14 amino acids. The CDR3 region has the DNA TGTGCCAGCAGTGAAGGAGGGGGCGGTCAGCCCCAGCATTTT. Translation gives CASSEGGGGQPQHF.

The rearrangement uses TRBV2 and TRBJ1-5, with D unclear. This CDR3 comprises 14 residues. V lost 8 bases, J lost 7 bases, and 18 bases lay in between. Germline V lookup: CDR1 SNHLY, CDR2 FYNNEI. CDR3 nucleotide sequence: TGTGCCAGCTCCTCGGCCCAGGATTGGCAGCCCCAGCATTTT. This sequence encodes CASSSAQDWQPQHF.

The chain couples TRBV7-9 to TRBJ1-2; the D gene is possibly TRBD1 (6 bases). Per the germline V gene, CDR1 is SEHNR and CDR2 is FQNEAQ (reference sequence). With 6 bases removed from V and 4 bases from J, the gap between germline ends came to 15 bases. The CDR3 runs 14 residues. The CDR3 DNA reads as TGTGCCAGCAGTTTTAAGGACAGCACCTATGGCTACACCTTC. Protein: CASSFKDSTYGYTF.

The chain has TRBV5-4 and TRBJ1-2, with D maybe TRBD1 (5 bases). The germline V gene has CDR1 SGHNT and CDR2 YYREEE (reference sequence). Trimming shortened V by 6 bases and J by 8 bases, and 20 bases separated the two germline ends. This CDR3 spans 14 amino acids. The CDR3 region is CASTDGTDWYGYTF. The CDR3 coding sequence is TGTGCCAGCACCGACGGGACGGACTGGTACGGCTACACCTTC.